This is a list of T cell receptor beta chains from one sample in a study of blood T cells in healthy people across ages. TCRdb re-called the 5' RACE reads through MiXCR, storing one row per CDR3 protein. The sample includes over 500,000 distinct CDR3 sequences, 25% to 35% of them seen just once. These data were likewise used in another study, on T cells of mothers and their children.

What was sequenced was blood. The receptors stem from a boy aged 2-9 years in good health. Each CDR3 is given with its conserved first and last residue. A D gene is named only where the DNA matches it firmly. Rows may omit the clone size; those that give it use once, few, many or a size class.

j_gene | v_gene | abundance | d_gene | CDR3nt | CDR3aa
TRBJ2-7 | TRBV10-3 | . | TRBD1 | TGTGCCATCAGTACACAGGGGAATCACGAGCAGTACTTC | CAISTQGNHEQYF
TRBJ2-7 | TRBV27 | few | TRBD2 | TGTGCCAGCACCCTCGTAGCGGGGTCCTACGAGCAGTACTTC | CASTLVAGSYEQYF
TRBJ2-3 | TRBV6-5 | few | TRBD2 | TGTGCCAGCAGTACGGCGGGGGGCGATACGCAGTATTTT | CASSTAGGDTQYF
TRBJ1-1 | TRBV3-1 | . | TRBD1 | TGTGCCAGCAGCCAGGAAACAGGGGGCCACACTGAAGCTTTCTTT | CASSQETGGHTEAFF
TRBJ2-1 | TRBV7-9 | once | TRBD2 | TGTGCCAGCAGCTACGGACTAGCGTCCGTGGTGTCCCCGGGGAATGAGCAGTTCTTC | CASSYGLASVVSPGNEQFF
TRBJ1-5 | TRBV6-1 | few | . | TGTGCCAGCAGAGCCCAGGGATCCAGAAATCAGCCCCAGCATTTT | CASRAQGSRNQPQHF
TRBJ2-1 | TRBV12-3/TRBV12-4 | few | TRBD2 | TGTGCCGGCAGTTTAGGAGCTAGCGGGGGAAGTTACAATGAGCAGTTCTTC | CAGSLGASGGSYNEQFF
TRBJ2-5 | TRBV4-2 | . | TRBD2 | TGTGCCAGCAGCCAAGATAGTTCGTCCCGGGGGGGCCAAGAGACCCAGTACTTC | CASSQDSSSRGGQETQYF
TRBJ1-2 | TRBV20-1 | . | . | TGCAGTGCTAGCTCGATGGGTGGCTACACCTTC | CSASSMGGYTF
TRBJ1-1 | TRBV10-1 | few | TRBD1 | TGCGCCAGCAGTGCCAGGGGGGGCACTGAAGCTTTCTTT | CASSARGGTEAFF
TRBJ2-5 | TRBV12-3/TRBV12-4 | many | . | TGTGCCAGCAGTCCCTCCGGGGAGGAGACCCAGTACTTC | CASSPSGEETQYF
TRBJ2-1 | TRBV7-2 | . | . | TGTGCCAGCGGTAGGGGTTCCTACAATGAGCAGTTCTTC | CASGRGSYNEQFF
TRBJ2-1 | TRBV9 | . | . | TGTGCCAGCAGCGTAGCCTTAAAGGGTAGAAATCAGTTCTTC | CASSVALKGRNQFF
TRBJ2-2 | TRBV29-1 | few | TRBD1 | TGCAGCGTCCGAGACAGGGCAAACACCGGGGAGCTGTTTTTT | CSVRDRANTGELFF
TRBJ1-2 | TRBV12-3/TRBV12-4 | many | . | TGTGCCAGCAGCCCGGAGTCGGCAGGCGTTAACTATGGCTACACCTTC | CASSPESAGVNYGYTF
TRBJ2-5 | TRBV20-1 | few | . | TGCAGTGCTAGAGACTCGCCCCAAGAGACCCAGTACTTC | CSARDSPQETQYF
TRBJ2-7 | TRBV30 | few | . | TGTGCCTACTCTCCCGGCGCCTACGAGCAGTACTTC | CAYSPGAYEQYF
TRBJ2-1 | TRBV6-1 | . | . | TGTGCCAGCAGCCTAAAAGCCGGGTCCCACCAGATTTTTAGCTCCTACAATGAGCAGTTCTTC | CASSLKAGSHQIFSSYNEQFF
TRBJ2-2 | TRBV27 | few | TRBD2 | TGTGCCAGCAGTCTCGGGAGCGGGAGGCTACGGGGCGGGGAGCTGTTTTTT | CASSLGSGRLRGGELFF
TRBJ2-1 | TRBV29-1 | . | TRBD2 | TGCAGCGTTGATAGTCTAGCGGGAGTGCAGGGAGAGCAGTTCTTC | CSVDSLAGVQGEQFF
TRBJ2-3 | TRBV20-1 | few | TRBD2 | TGCAGTGCTAGCCCGAGCGGGGAAGCAGATACGCAGTATTTT | CSASPSGEADTQYF
TRBJ2-3 | TRBV2 | . | . | TGTGCCAGCAGCTGGACAGTCTCCACAGATACGCAGTATTTT | CASSWTVSTDTQYF
TRBJ2-5 | TRBV7-2 | few | . | TGTGCCAGCAGCTTCTCGAGACCCCAGGGGACCCAGTACTTC | CASSFSRPQGTQYF
TRBJ2-5 | TRBV27 | . | TRBD2 | TGTGCCAGCAGTTTACGCCGGACTAGCGGGAGATTGGTAGAGACCCAGTACTTC | CASSLRRTSGRLVETQYF
TRBJ2-5 | TRBV30 | . | . | TGTGCCGGTTTCCTCCAAGAGACCCAGTACTTC | CAGFLQETQYF
TRBJ2-1 | TRBV12-3/TRBV12-4 | few | . | TGTGCCAGCAGCCCCTCGGGATTGAGCTCCTACAATGAGCAGTTCTTC | CASSPSGLSSYNEQFF
TRBJ1-1 | TRBV7-9 | . | . | TGTGCCAGCAGCAAAAGCCAGGGTTGGGCTGAAGCTTTCTTT | CASSKSQGWAEAFF
TRBJ2-7 | TRBV10-3 | . | TRBD1 | TGTGCCATCAGTTCTAGACAGGGCGTATACGAGCAGTACTTC | CAISSRQGVYEQYF
TRBJ2-5 | TRBV2 | few | . | TGTGCCAGCAGTGAAGAAAACCCCGGGCACCAAGAGACCCAGTACTTC | CASSEENPGHQETQYF
TRBJ2-5 | TRBV2 | few | TRBD1 | TGTGCCAGCAGTCACGACAGGGGCGGGGAGACCCAGTACTTC | CASSHDRGGETQYF
TRBJ2-2 | TRBV20-1 | . | . | TGCAGTGCTAGAGTTGTTGGGTCGAACACCGGGGAGCTGTTTTTT | CSARVVGSNTGELFF
TRBJ1-2 | TRBV24-1 | few | TRBD1 | TGTGCCACCAGTGGCCAGACAGGGAGGTTGTTCGGCTACACCTTC | CATSGQTGRLFGYTF
TRBJ1-1 | TRBV19 | . | . | TGTGCCAGTAGTATAGACTGGGGGAAGAGGGCTGAAGCTTTCTTT | CASSIDWGKRAEAFF
TRBJ2-1 | TRBV12-3/TRBV12-4 | . | TRBD2 | TGTGCCAGCAGCCGCCCCGCTAGCGGGAGCTCCTACAATGAGCAGTTCTTC | CASSRPASGSSYNEQFF
TRBJ2-5 | TRBV20-1 | few | TRBD2 | TGCAGTGCCAAAAGGCCTAGCGGGAGAAGGGCGGAGACCCAGACCCAGTACTTC | CSAKRPSGRRAETQTQYF
TRBJ1-2 | TRBV5-1 | . | . | TGCGCCAGCAGCTTGAGGGCAGGGTACTATGGCTACACCTTC | CASSLRAGYYGYTF
TRBJ2-7 | TRBV5-1 | few | . | TGCGCCAGCAGCCCCCAGGGATCTTATGACGAGCAGTACTTC | CASSPQGSYDEQYF
TRBJ2-3 | TRBV5-1 | . | . | TGCGCCAGCAGCATTACGGGCCCAGATACGCAGTATTTT | CASSITGPDTQYF
TRBJ2-7 | TRBV7-2 | . | . | TGTGCCAGCAGCTTCGCCCCATTCGACAGTTCCTACGAGCAGTACTTC | CASSFAPFDSSYEQYF
TRBJ1-3 | TRBV7-8 | few | . | TGTGCCAGCGCCTATCTAGAGGGAAACACCATATATTTT | CASAYLEGNTIYF
TRBJ1-1 | TRBV30 | few | . | TGTGCCTGGAGTGTAATGGTTTCGAACACTGAAGCTTTCTTT | CAWSVMVSNTEAFF
TRBJ2-2 | TRBV11-3 | . | TRBD1 | TGTGCCAGCAGCCATTGGGACAGGGACACCGGGGAGCTGTTTTTT | CASSHWDRDTGELFF
TRBJ2-7 | TRBV27 | . | . | TGTGCCAGCAGTTTATCAGTTAGCGGAACCCCCTACGAGCAGTACTTC | CASSLSVSGTPYEQYF
TRBJ2-3 | TRBV9 | few | . | TGTGCCAGCAGCCCCGAGGGCGGGACAGGCACAGATACGCAGTATTTT | CASSPEGGTGTDTQYF
TRBJ2-1 | TRBV20-1 | . | TRBD2 | TGCAGTGCTATTCGCGGGGGGTACAATGAGCAGTTCTTC | CSAIRGGYNEQFF
TRBJ2-3 | TRBV3-1 | few | TRBD2 | TGTGCCAGCATTTCTAGCGGGAATACGCAGTATTTT | CASISSGNTQYF
TRBJ2-5 | TRBV7-7 | . | . | TGTGCTAGCAGCCGAGGCGGGTACCAAGAGACCCAGTACTTC | CASSRGGYQETQYF
TRBJ2-2 | TRBV20-1 | . | . | TGCAGTGCCAGCAAAGTGAATCCGAACACCGGGGAGCTGTTTTTT | CSASKVNPNTGELFF
TRBJ2-4 | TRBV18 | . | . | TGTGCCAGCTCGATGCAGGGTAACATTCAGTACTTC | CASSMQGNIQYF
TRBJ1-2 | TRBV5-1 | few | . | TGCGCCAGCAGCCGCAGCGGTACGGGCTATGGCTACACCTTC | CASSRSGTGYGYTF
TRBJ2-6 | TRBV9 | few | . | TGTGCCAGCACCTTGGGACACTCTGGGACCAACGTCCTGACTTTC | CASTLGHSGTNVLTF
TRBJ2-1 | TRBV19 | few | . | TGCGCCAGTAGTATAGTAGCAATGGGGGATCAGGATGAGCAGTTCTTC | CASSIVAMGDQDEQFF
TRBJ1-1 | TRBV7-9 | . | . | TGTGCCAGCAGCTTAGAGGGACTAGGTGAAGCTTTCTTT | CASSLEGLGEAFF
TRBJ2-7 | TRBV7-2 | few | TRBD2 | TGTGCCAGCAGCTTTGGACTAGCGGGAGGGGTCGGTGACGAGCAGTACTTC | CASSFGLAGGVGDEQYF